Below, 16 T cell receptor beta chains from the same sample are listed, as sequenced in a study of post-analysis software for immune sequencing data. Presence of unique molecular identifiers characterized the TCR beta cDNA libraries. TCRdb fed the PCR reads into MiXCR, producing one record per CDR3 protein. Among about 460,000 distinct CDR3 sequences listed, roughly 46% were seen once. Points from the study as a whole: There were five or six TRBV segments more frequent in patients than controls, and TRBV5-6, TRBV5-1 and TRBV20-1 were among them.

These TCRs are of unknown antigen specificity. The sequenced sample consisted of blood. These receptors all stem from a girl aged 10 to 17 with multiple sclerosis.

This clonotype has a single count. The chain joins TRBV5-1 to TRBJ1-1, with 8 bases matching TRBD1. The germline CDR1 and CDR2 sequences are SGHRS and YFSETQ. With V trimmed by 3 bases and J by 5 bases, 12 bases remained unmatched. The CDR3 loop spans 16 amino acids. The CDR3 DNA follows: TGCGCCAGCAGCTCGACAAATTTACAGGGGGGTACTGAAGCTTTCTTT. Translation gives CASSSTNLQGGTEAFF.

This chain uses TRBV5-1 with TRBJ2-1; the match to TRBD2 covers 12 bases. J lost 10 bases, V lost 0 bases, and 5 bases had no gene match. CDR1 and CDR2 (germline): SGHRS, YFSETQ. The CDR3 has 15 amino acids. The CDR3 spells CASSLASGRAGEQFF. Here the CDR3 DNA reads TGCGCCAGCAGCTTGGCTAGCGGGAGGGCCGGGGAGCAGTTCTTC.

This chain uses TRBV20-1 with TRBJ2-7; a possible D gene is TRBD2 (6 bases). Germline V gives CDR1 DFQATT, CDR2 SNEGSKA (reference sequence). The CDR3 is made up of 14 amino acids. Trimming stripped 1 base from V and 0 bases from J, with 10 bases between. The CDR3 sequence: CSARGRDHSYEQYF. In nucleotides, the CDR3 is TGCAGTGCTAGAGGGCGGGACCACTCCTACGAGCAGTACTTC.

This chain joins TRBV20-1 and TRBJ1-1; TRBD1 matches at 7 bases. The CDR3 is made up of 14 amino acids. Looked up from germline, CDR1 is DFQATT and CDR2 is SNEGSKA (reference sequence). V trimming: 0 bases; J trimming: 3 bases; junction bases outside the gene matches: 4. The CDR3 loop is CSAREERGHTEAFF. The DNA of the CDR3 is TGCAGTGCTAGAGAGGAGAGGGGGCACACTGAAGCTTTCTTT.

The V gene is TRBV11-2, the J gene TRBJ2-5, with 11 positions matching TRBD2. This CDR3 has 14 amino acids. V lost 6 bases, J lost 5 bases, and 5 bases stayed unmatched. CDR1 SGHAT and CDR2 FQNNGV come from the germline V gene. The CDR3 DNA sequence: TGTGCCAGCAGGGTACTAGCGGGAGAGGAGACCCAGTACTTC. Its protein is CASRVLAGEETQYF. The full variable domain, completed using reference TRBV11-2 and TRBJ2-5, is EAGVAQSPRYKIIEKRQSVAFWCNPISGHATLYWYQQILGQGPKLLIQFQNNGVVDDSQLPKDRFSAERLKGVDSTLKIQPAKLEDSAVYLCASRVLAGEETQYFGPGTRLLVL.

The chain employs TRBV19 and TRBJ2-1; a weak D match, TRBD1 (7 bases). The V end was cut by 3 bases, the J end by 1 base, with 28 bases between. Germline-derived CDR1 and CDR2 are LNHDA and SQIVND (reference sequence). The CDR3 is 21 residues long. CDR3 nucleotides: TGTGCCAGTAGTATGAGGGGGCTGTCCTCGCGGGAAGGGGAATCCTACAATGAGCAGTTCTTC. It encodes CASSMRGLSSREGESYNEQFF.

The chain employs TRBV29-1 and TRBJ1-1; 7 nucleotides agree with TRBD1. CDR1 and CDR2 (germline): SQVTM, ANQGSEA. The CDR3 contains 13 residues. With 6 bases clipped from V and 10 bases from J, the junction kept 14 bases outside the gene matches. For the CDR3, the DNA is TGCAGCGTAGCAACAGGGGTGGGACGTGCAGCTTTCTTT. Its protein is CSVATGVGRAAFF.

This chain joins TRBV20-1 and TRBJ1-5, with D hard to call. V dropped 5 bases and J dropped 3 bases, with 14 bases sitting between them. The CDR3 contains 14 residues. Looked up from germline, CDR1 is DFQATT and CDR2 is SNEGSKA (reference sequence). CDR3 in DNA: TGCAGTGCTCTACTCCGGGCCCTCAATCAGCCCCAGCATTTT. This gives the protein CSALLRALNQPQHF.

This clonotype occurred many times. V and J are TRBV5-1 and TRBJ2-7; possible D gene TRBD1, 7 bases. The CDR3 length is 14 residues. V lost 0 bases, J lost 5 bases, and 12 bases lay in between. Germline V gene lookup returns CDR1 SGHRS and CDR2 YFSETQ. CDR3: CASSLAGGYDEQYF. DNA of the CDR3: TGCGCCAGCAGCTTGGCAGGGGGGTACGACGAGCAGTACTTC.

In this sample, this clonotype turned up a few times. The V call is TRBV5-1, the J call TRBJ2-7, with 8 bases fitting TRBD2. The trim removed 5 bases at V and 2 bases at J, leaving 15 bases unmatched. CDR1 is SGHRS, CDR2 YFSETQ, per germline. The CDR3 has 17 residues. The CDR3 DNA sequence: TGCGCCAGCAGTAAGAGCGGGAGAATAATGGAAGCCTACGAGCAGTACTTC. Its protein product is CASSKSGRIMEAYEQYF.

The chain employs TRBV7-8 and TRBJ2-3; 15 nucleotides line up with TRBD2. The CDR3 contains 17 residues. The germline gives CDR1 SGHVS, CDR2 FQNEAQ. V lost 5 bases, J lost 5 bases, and 8 bases stayed unmatched. CDR3 nucleotides: TGTGCCAGCAGCGTAGGGGGACTAGCGGGAGGAGGAGATACGCAGTATTTT. Its protein is CASSVGGLAGGGDTQYF.

This clonotype was counted a few times. This chain uses TRBV6-5 with TRBJ1-1; D gene unclear. V was clipped by 0 bases and J by 0 bases, with 11 bases between them. CDR1 and CDR2 from the germline V gene are MNHEY and SVGAGI. The CDR3 extends over 16 amino acids. The DNA for the CDR3 is TGTGCCAGCAGTTACTCTGGTAGGACCATGAACACTGAAGCTTTCTTT. Residues: CASSYSGRTMNTEAFF.

The sample holds a few counts of this clonotype. The CDR3 DNA sequence: TGTGCCAGCAGTAACGGGACTAGCGGAGGAGTAAGGCAGTTCTTC. Protein sequence: CASSNGTSGGVRQFF. The V and J genes are TRBV6-4 and TRBJ2-1; 11 bases align to TRBD2. V shed 5 bases and J 12 bases; nucleotides not matched to a gene: 12. The germline gives CDR1 MRHNA, CDR2 SNTAGT. The CDR3 has 15 residues.

This clonotype was counted at least ten times. This sequence joins TRBV11-2 and TRBJ2-1, with 8 bases aligning to TRBD1. Germline trimming cut 5 bases from V and 3 bases from J; bases unmatched to any gene: 9. Looked up from germline, CDR1 is SGHAT and CDR2 is FQNNGV. The CDR3 runs 16 residues. As DNA, the CDR3 is TGTGCCAGCAGCCCAACCCCGGGACAGGTCTACAATGAGCAGTTCTTC. Amino acid sequence: CASSPTPGQVYNEQFF. Full variable domain (outside the CDR3, taken from reference TRBV11-2 and TRBJ2-1): EAGVAQSPRYKIIEKRQSVAFWCNPISGHATLYWYQQILGQGPKLLIQFQNNGVVDDSQLPKDRFSAERLKGVDSTLKIQPAKLEDSAVYLCASSPTPGQVYNEQFFGPGTRLTVL.

There are a few counts of this clonotype. The rearrangement links TRBV6-2 or TRBV6-3 to TRBJ2-1, with 13 bases aligning to TRBD2. Per the germline V gene, CDR1 is MNHEY and CDR2 is SVGEGT. The CDR3 contains 19 residues. Trimming at V came to 5 bases and at J to 0 bases, leaving 10 bases not matched to a gene. CDR3 residues: CASSNPGRTSGSSYNEQFF. CDR3 coding DNA: TGTGCCAGCAGTAATCCGGGACGGACTAGCGGGAGCTCCTACAATGAGCAGTTCTTC.

This clonotype was counted a few times. This chain joins TRBV29-1 and TRBJ1-4; D not certain. The CDR3 is made up of 12 amino acids. Germline assignment: CDR1 SQVTM and CDR2 ANQGSEA. Deletions cut 7 bases from V and 0 bases from J, with 6 bases between. CDR3 region: CSGAATNEKLFF. In DNA form, the CDR3 reads TGCAGCGGGGCAGCAACTAATGAAAAACTGTTTTTT.